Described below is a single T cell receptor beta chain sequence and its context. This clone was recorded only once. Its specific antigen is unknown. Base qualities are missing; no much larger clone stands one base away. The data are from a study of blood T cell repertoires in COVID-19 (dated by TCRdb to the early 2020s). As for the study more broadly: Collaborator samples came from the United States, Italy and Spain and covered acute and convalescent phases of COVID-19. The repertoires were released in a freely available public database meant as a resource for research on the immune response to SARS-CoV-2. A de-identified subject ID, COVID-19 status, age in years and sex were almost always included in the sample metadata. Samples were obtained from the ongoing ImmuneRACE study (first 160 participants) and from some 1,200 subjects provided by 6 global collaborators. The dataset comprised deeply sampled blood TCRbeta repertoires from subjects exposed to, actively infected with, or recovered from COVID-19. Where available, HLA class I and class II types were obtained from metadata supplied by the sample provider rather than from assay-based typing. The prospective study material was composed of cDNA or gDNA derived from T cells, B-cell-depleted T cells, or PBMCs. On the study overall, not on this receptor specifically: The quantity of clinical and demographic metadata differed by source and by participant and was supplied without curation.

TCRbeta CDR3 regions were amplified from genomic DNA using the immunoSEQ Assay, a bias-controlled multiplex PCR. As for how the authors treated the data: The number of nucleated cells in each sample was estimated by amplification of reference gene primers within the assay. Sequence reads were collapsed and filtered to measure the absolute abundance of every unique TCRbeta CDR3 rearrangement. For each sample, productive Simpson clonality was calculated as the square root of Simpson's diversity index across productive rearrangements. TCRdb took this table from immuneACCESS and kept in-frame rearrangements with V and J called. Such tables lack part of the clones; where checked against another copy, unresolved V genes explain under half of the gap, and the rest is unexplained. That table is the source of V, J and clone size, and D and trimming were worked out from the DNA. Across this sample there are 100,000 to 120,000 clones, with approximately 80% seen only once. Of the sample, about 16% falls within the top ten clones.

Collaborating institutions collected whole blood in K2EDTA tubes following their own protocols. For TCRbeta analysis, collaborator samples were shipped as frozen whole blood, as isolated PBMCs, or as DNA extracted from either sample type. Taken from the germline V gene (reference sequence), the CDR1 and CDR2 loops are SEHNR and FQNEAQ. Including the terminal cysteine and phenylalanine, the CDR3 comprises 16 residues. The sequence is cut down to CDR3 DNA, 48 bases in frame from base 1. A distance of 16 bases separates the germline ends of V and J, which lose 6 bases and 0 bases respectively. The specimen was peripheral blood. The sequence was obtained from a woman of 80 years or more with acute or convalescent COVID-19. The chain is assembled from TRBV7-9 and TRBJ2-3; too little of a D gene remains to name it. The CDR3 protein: CASSPAPTTSTDTQYF. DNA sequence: TGTGCCAGCAGTCCCGCCCCCACGACTAGCACAGATACGCAGTATTTT.